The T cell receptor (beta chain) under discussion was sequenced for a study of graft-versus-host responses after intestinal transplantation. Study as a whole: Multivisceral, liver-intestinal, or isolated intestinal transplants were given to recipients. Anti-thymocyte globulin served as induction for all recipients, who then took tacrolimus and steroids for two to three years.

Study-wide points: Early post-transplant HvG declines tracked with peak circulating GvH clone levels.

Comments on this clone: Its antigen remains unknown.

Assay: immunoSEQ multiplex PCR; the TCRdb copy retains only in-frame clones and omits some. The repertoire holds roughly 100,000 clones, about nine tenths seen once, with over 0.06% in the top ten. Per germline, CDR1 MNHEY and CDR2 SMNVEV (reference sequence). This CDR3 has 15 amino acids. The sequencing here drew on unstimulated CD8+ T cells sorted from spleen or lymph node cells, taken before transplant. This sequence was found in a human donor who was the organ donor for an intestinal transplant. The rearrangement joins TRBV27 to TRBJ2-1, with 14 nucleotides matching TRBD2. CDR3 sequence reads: CARGTSGSPDDEQFF. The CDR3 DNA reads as TGTGCTCGGGGGACTAGCGGGAGTCCGGACGATGAGCAGTTCTTC.